The rows below give T cell receptor beta chains drawn from one sample of a study of Ad26.COV2.S vaccination and SARS-CoV-2 variants. Method: immunoSEQ multiplex PCR; TCRdb's copy keeps in-frame clones and lacks some. The data hold hundreds of thousands of clones, with around 89% observed a single time. Sequencing was performed on peripheral blood, taken in a trial of Ad26.COV2.S vaccine versus placebo. These receptors all stem from a person aged 18-65 years who received the Ad26.COV2.S COVID-19 vaccine or a placebo. CDR3s include the opening cysteine and the closing phenylalanine or tryptophan. A D gene is named only where the DNA matches it firmly. Rows give clone size only sometimes, using once, few, many, or a class for an expanded clone.

d_call j_call clone_size v_call cdr3_aa cdr3_nt
TRBD1 TRBJ2-1 once TRBV24-1 CATSDPSTGDNEQFF TGTGCCACCAGTGATCCGTCGACAGGGGACAATGAGCAGTTCTTC
- TRBJ2-7 - TRBV11-2 CASSPGGPYEQYF TGTGCCAGCAGTCCTGGGGGCCCCTACGAGCAGTACTTC
- TRBJ2-2 few TRBV15 CATSRDRERNTGELFF TGTGCCACCAGCAGAGATCGGGAACGGAACACCGGGGAGCTGTTTTTT
- TRBJ2-1 - TRBV19 CASSIGLSSYNEQFF TGTGCCAGTAGTATTGGACTTTCATCCTACAATGAGCAGTTCTTC
- TRBJ1-5 once TRBV2 CASSGDGELYSNQPQHF TGTGCCAGCAGTGGGGACGGAGAGCTCTATAGCAATCAGCCCCAGCATTTT
TRBD2 TRBJ2-5 - TRBV4-3 CASSRTSGGGSETQYF TGCGCCAGCAGCCGGACTAGCGGGGGGGGATCAGAGACCCAGTACTTC
TRBD1 TRBJ2-7 - TRBV27 CASSLGDSYEQYF TGTGCCAGCAGTCTAGGGGACAGCTACGAGCAGTACTTC
- TRBJ1-2 - TRBV5-1 CASSFGTPTNYGYTF TGCGCCAGCAGCTTTGGCACCCCGACTAACTATGGCTACACCTTC
- TRBJ2-7 - TRBV30 CAWSVLPGLPIYEQYF TGTGCCTGGAGTGTTCTGCCCGGTCTCCCGATCTACGAGCAGTACTTC
- TRBJ2-1 - TRBV2 CASSPGVYNEQFF TGTGCCAGCAGCCCGGGTGTCTACAATGAGCAGTTCTTC
- TRBJ2-1 - TRBV27 CASSPKRSSYNEQFF TGTGCCAGCAGTCCCAAAAGAAGCTCCTACAATGAGCAGTTCTTC
- TRBJ1-2 - TRBV7-9 CASSLVSLANYGYTF TGTGCCAGCAGCTTAGTCAGTTTAGCTAACTATGGCTACACCTTC
- TRBJ2-3 - TRBV5-6 CASSFGRGTDTQYF TGTGCCAGCAGCTTCGGGCGGGGCACAGATACGCAGTATTTT
TRBD2 TRBJ2-1 - TRBV9 CASSDSGGRSYNEQFF TGTGCCAGCAGCGATAGCGGGGGACGCTCCTACAATGAGCAGTTCTTC
TRBD1 TRBJ2-2 - TRBV12-5 CASGLVPGTGKTGELFF TGTGCTAGTGGTTTGGTGCCAGGGACAGGGAAGACCGGGGAGCTGTTTTTT
TRBD1 TRBJ2-7 - TRBV10-3 CAISDGQGYEQYF TGTGCCATCAGTGACGGACAGGGCTACGAGCAGTACTTC
- TRBJ1-1 - TRBV19 CASRGGAANTEAFF TGTGCCAGTAGGGGCGGGGCAGCGAACACTGAAGCTTTCTTT
- TRBJ2-6 - TRBV5-1 CASSLGSHSGANVLTF TGCGCCAGCAGCTTGGGATCTCATTCTGGGGCCAACGTCCTGACTTTC
- TRBJ1-2 - TRBV7-9 CASSSTQRYGYTF TGTGCCAGCAGCTCCACGCAACGATATGGCTACACCTTC
- TRBJ1-2 - TRBV5-5 CASSSLQGPINYGYTF TGTGCCAGCAGCTCCCTACAGGGCCCTATTAACTATGGCTACACCTTC
TRBD1 TRBJ1-1 - TRBV19 CASTPDRVRTEAFF TGTGCCAGTACCCCGGACAGGGTCCGCACTGAAGCTTTCTTT
TRBD1 TRBJ1-1 once TRBV19 CASSITPRTGAFQF TGTGCCAGTAGTATTACCCCACGGACAGGGGCCTTCCAGTTT
- TRBJ2-3 - TRBV6-5 CASSYLLGSRTDTQYF TGTGCCAGCAGTTACCTACTCGGTAGCCGCACAGATACGCAGTATTTT